This is a list of T cell receptor beta chains from one sample in a study of tumor-infiltrating lymphocytes in primary liver carcinoma. TCRdb re-called the multiplex PCR reads with MiXCR, one entry per CDR3 protein. The top ten clones hold more than 15% of a sample with 310,000 or so distinct CDR3 sequences, about 50% of them seen once. Source material: peripheral blood. The receptors were sampled from a woman aged 30 to 39 with primary liver carcinoma and hepatitis B virus infection. Both conserved end residues are part of each CDR3. The D gene is left open where the match is weak. Clone size is not always given. Where it is, it says once, few, many or a class for expanded clones.

D	size	J	V	CDR3	DNA
TRBD1	.	TRBJ2-2	TRBV14	CASSPLGTASTGELFF	TGTGCCAGCAGCCCTCTTGGGACAGCCAGCACCGGGGAGCTGTTTTTT
.	.	TRBJ2-1	TRBV18	CASSPNGQPYNEQFF	TGTGCCAGCTCACCAAACGGACAGCCATACAATGAGCAGTTCTTC
TRBD2	many	TRBJ2-7	TRBV11-2	CASSPPTSSYEQYF	TGTGCCAGCAGCCCACCGACTAGCTCGTACGAGCAGTACTTC
.	.	TRBJ2-5	TRBV5-1	CASSLRNPQETRYF	TGCGCCAGCAGTCTACGGAATCCCCAAGAGACCCGGTACTTC
.	few	TRBJ2-7	TRBV28	CASSPLLVESYEQYF	TGTGCCAGCAGTCCACTACTGGTTGAGTCCTACGAGCAGTACTTC
.	many	TRBJ2-3	TRBV5-4	CASSTAGQFSTDTQYF	TGTGCCAGCAGCACGGCCGGACAGTTCAGCACAGATACGCAGTATTTT
.	.	TRBJ1-2	TRBV10-2	CASRGRTEANYGYTF	TGCGCCAGCAGGGGACGGACTGAAGCTAACTATGGCTACACCTTC
.	many	TRBJ2-5	TRBV4-1	CASSQVGGGRRPETQYF	TGCGCCAGCAGCCAAGTAGGAGGCGGGCGGCGACCAGAGACCCAGTACTTC
TRBD2	many	TRBJ2-1	TRBV29-1	CSVEGTSGRARNEQFF	TGCAGCGTCGAAGGAACTAGCGGGAGGGCCAGAAATGAGCAGTTCTTC
TRBD1	few	TRBJ2-7	TRBV28	CASRRTGNSYEQYF	TGTGCCAGCAGACGGACAGGGAACTCCTACGAGCAGTACTTC
.	.	TRBJ2-7	TRBV7-8	CASSLLVEQYF	TGTGCCAGCAGCTTGCTTGTCGAGCAGTACTTC
TRBD2	many	TRBJ2-7	TRBV29-1	CSVAAAGGVFEQYF	TGCAGCGTCGCAGCTGCGGGAGGGGTATTCGAGCAGTACTTC
TRBD2	.	TRBJ2-3	TRBV4-1	CASSQVPGPSGRDTDTQYF	TGTGCCAGCAGCCAAGTGCCAGGGCCTAGCGGGAGGGACACAGATACGCAGTATTTT
TRBD1	.	TRBJ2-4	TRBV11-3	CASSLTGQGAQNIKCF	TGTGCCAGCAGCTTAACGGGACAGGGTGCCCAAAACATTAAGTGCTTC
.	many	TRBJ2-2	TRBV4-3	CASSQDFSSTLATGELFF	TGCGCCAGCAGCCAGGATTTTTCTAGTACCCTGGCTACCGGGGAGCTGTTTTTT
.	few	TRBJ1-1	TRBV14	CASSTLSGWSSNTEAFF	TGTGCCAGCAGTACACTTTCCGGTTGGTCTTCGAACACTGAAGCTTTCTTT
.	.	TRBJ1-2	TRBV6-1	CASSEHLTVNYSYTF	TGTGCCAGCAGTGAACACCTAACAGTTAACTATAGCTACACCTTC
.	.	TRBJ2-1	TRBV5-1	CASSSERAGEQFF	TGCGCCAGCAGCTCTGAGAGGGCTGGTGAGCAGTTCTTC
TRBD2	once	TRBJ2-5	TRBV11-2	CASSLLAGAAQETEYF	TGTGCCAGTAGCTTGTTAGCGGGAGCCGCTCAAGAGACCGAGTACTTC
.	.	TRBJ2-7	TRBV7-9	CASSLKNGFLDEQYF	TGTGCTAGCAGCTTAAAAAACGGGTTTTTGGACGAGCAGTACTTC
.	many	TRBJ1-2	TRBV4-3	CASSPSREIAGYTF	TGCGCCAGCAGCCCATCCAGGGAGATCGCTGGCTACACCTTC
.	.	TRBJ1-3	TRBV7-3	CASSLIGGGNTIYF	TGTGCCAGCAGCTTAATAGGCGGTGGAAACACCATATATTTT
TRBD2	few	TRBJ2-1	TRBV10-3	CAISGRKYNEQFF	TGTGCCATTAGCGGGAGAAAATACAATGAGCAGTTCTTC
.	once	TRBJ1-3	TRBV7-9	CASSFLGSGNTIYF	TGTGCCAGCAGCTTTCTCGGGAGCGGAAACACCATATATTTT
.	many	TRBJ2-1	TRBV29-1	CSVSRGTDNEQFF	TGCAGCGTTTCGCGCGGGACCGACAATGAGCAGTTCTTC
TRBD2	.	TRBJ2-1	TRBV6-5	CTSSYSGGLADREVF	TGTACCAGCAGTTACTCGGGGGGACTAGCGGACCGCGAGGTCTTC
.	.	TRBJ2-5	TRBV11-1	CASSAQDSTYEHYF	TGTGCCAGCAGCGCACAGGATTCTACCTACGAGCACTACTTC
TRBD2	.	TRBJ2-7	TRBV11-2	CASSWWTSESYGQYF	TGTGCCAGCAGCTGGTGGACTAGCGAGTCCTACGGGCAGTACTTC
.	few	TRBJ2-1	TRBV6-6	CASSYPAREDEQFF	TGTGCCAGCAGTTACCCGGCTAGAGAGGATGAGCAGTTCTTC
TRBD1	.	TRBJ2-7	TRBV6-6	CASSKTGGKYDQYF	TGTGCCAGCAGTAAAACAGGGGGGAAGTACGACCAGTACTTC
.	.	TRBJ2-1	TRBV4-1	CASKRGNRYNEQFF	TGCGCCAGCAAAAGGGGCAACCGCTACAATGAGCAGTTCTTC
.	.	TRBJ2-2	TRBV11-3	CASNRFMAMGTGELFF	TGTGCCAGCAACCGCTTTATGGCTATGGGTACCGGAGAGCTGTTTTTT
.	.	TRBJ1-1	TRBV4-2	CASSQELGANTEAFF	TGTGCCAGCAGCCAAGAGTTGGGGGCCAACACTGAAGCTTTCTTT
TRBD1	.	TRBJ1-2	TRBV29-1	CNVVYADRGVAGCTF	TGCAACGTTGTTTATGCGGACAGGGGGGTAGCTGGCTGCACCTTC
.	many	TRBJ1-2	TRBV12-3/TRBV12-4	CASSGRAGTYGYTF	TGTGCCAGCAGTGGACGGGCAGGGACCTATGGCTACACCTTC
.	few	TRBJ2-7	TRBV7-9	CASSLTEDEQYF	TGTGCCAGCAGTCTCACCGAGGACGAGCAGTACTTC
.	few	TRBJ2-1	TRBV11-2	CASSARTSSSYNEQFF	TGTGCCAGCAGCGCCCGAACTAGTAGCTCCTACAATGAGCAGTTCTTC
TRBD2	few	TRBJ2-1	TRBV5-6	CASSFGPGRLF	TGTGCCAGCAGCTTTGGGCCCGGGAGGCTCTTC
.	.	TRBJ2-2	TRBV6-1	CANTGIQGIGGELFF	TGTGCCAACACCGGTATACAGGGAATCGGCGGGGAGCTGTTTTTT
.	.	TRBJ2-4	TRBV29-1	CSVRASGDVQYF	TGCAGCGTACGGGCAAGTGGGGACGTTCAGTACTTC
.	.	TRBJ1-1	TRBV29-1	CSVVTQLNPEAFF	TGCAGTGTTGTAACTCAACTGAACCCTGAAGCTTTCTTT
TRBD1	.	TRBJ2-7	TRBV7-9	CASSPGQGEFRYEQYF	TGTGCCAGCAGCCCGGGACAGGGGGAGTTTCGTTACGAGCAGTACTTC
.	many	TRBJ1-1	TRBV12-3/TRBV12-4	CASSFPGTEAFF	TGTGCCAGCAGTTTCCCTGGCACTGAAGCTTTCTTT
.	.	TRBJ2-7	TRBV7-8	CASSILRYEQYF	TGTGCCAGCAGCATTCTAAGGTACGAGCAGTACTTC
.	few	TRBJ2-5	TRBV28	CASSFGQETQYF	TGTGCCAGCAGCTTCGGTCAAGAGACCCAGTACTTC
.	.	TRBJ2-1	TRBV6-4	CASSPFGTSNFDEQFF	TGTGCCAGCAGTCCCTTCGGGACCTCGAATTTCGATGAGCAGTTCTTC
.	.	TRBJ1-5	TRBV5-6	CVSRRAGGSQPQHF	TGTGTCAGCAGGCGCGCCGGGGGGAGTCAGCCCCAGCATTTT
TRBD2	.	TRBJ2-1	TRBV2	CASSRAGEREQFF	TGTGCCAGCAGTCGAGCGGGAGAGAGGGAGCAGTTCTTC
.	few	TRBJ2-5	TRBV5-4	CASSSGGVAHQETQYF	TGTGCCAGCAGCTCAGGGGGGGTAGCACACCAAGAGACCCAGTACTTC
.	.	TRBJ2-2	TRBV6-1	CASSGPGSGELFF	TGTGCCAGCAGTGGCCCGGGGTCCGGGGAGCTGTTTTTT
.	few	TRBJ1-1	TRBV5-6	CASSSRRTPEAFF	TGTGCCAGCAGCTCCCGCCGTACGCCTGAAGCTTTCTTT